These T cell receptor beta chains were read from a single sample in a study of regulatory T cells in long-lasting Graves disease. Using its own MiXCR run on the multiplex PCR reads, TCRdb lists one record per CDR3 protein. Among more than 400,000 distinct CDR3 sequences, 16% were seen once, and the ten largest hold around 10%. Another study also made use of these data, one on T cells in Graves' hyperthyroidism and ophthalmopathy.

The sequencing here drew on peripheral blood mononuclear cells (PBMCs), taken at new diagnosis, from a patient treated with antithyroid drugs. The receptors were gathered from a woman in her thirties with Graves disease. CDR3s include the opening cysteine and the closing phenylalanine or tryptophan. Each record gives: D gene, clone size, V gene, J gene, CDR3 protein, CDR3 DNA. D genes are given only for firm matches. The listing skips clone size in some rows; elsewhere it reads once, few, many or a size class.

D: TRBD1
size: many
V: TRBV24-1
J: TRBJ2-5
CDR3: CATSDSQGRETQYF
DNA: TGTGCCACCAGTGATTCACAGGGGCGGGAGACCCAGTACTTC

D: TRBD1
size: many
V: TRBV11-2
J: TRBJ1-1
CDR3: CASKTPRGRREKNTEAFF
DNA: TGTGCCAGCAAGACCCCGAGGGGGCGCCGGGAAAAAAACACTGAAGCTTTCTTT

D: NA
size: NA
V: TRBV28
J: TRBJ2-3
CDR3: CASSSLRADTRYF
DNA: TGTGCCAGCAGTTCCCTGAGAGCAGATACGCGGTATTTT

D: TRBD1
size: many
V: TRBV11-2
J: TRBJ2-7
CDR3: CASSRVPGQGYEQYF
DNA: TGTGCCAGCAGCCGCGTTCCGGGACAGGGATACGAGCAGTACTTC

D: NA
size: NA
V: TRBV7-9
J: TRBJ1-2
CDR3: CASSLATPGNYGYTF
DNA: TGTGCCAGCAGCTTAGCTACCCCAGGGAACTATGGCTACACCTTC

D: TRBD1
size: many
V: TRBV6-1
J: TRBJ2-2
CDR3: CASSVDRGDTGELFF
DNA: TGTGCCAGCAGTGTCGACAGGGGCGACACCGGGGAGCTGTTTTTT

D: NA
size: many
V: TRBV5-1
J: TRBJ2-7
CDR3: CASSLGRTLYEQYF
DNA: TGCGCCAGCAGCTTGGGGCGGACGCTCTACGAGCAGTACTTC

D: NA
size: many
V: TRBV5-1
J: TRBJ1-2
CDR3: CASSLAGVADYGYTF
DNA: TGCGCCAGCAGCTTGGCTGGGGTGGCAGACTATGGCTACACCTTC

D: TRBD2
size: many
V: TRBV7-2
J: TRBJ2-7
CDR3: CASSTRTSGIASYEQYF
DNA: TGTGCCAGCAGCACCCGGACTAGCGGGATTGCCTCCTACGAGCAGTACTTC

D: NA
size: many
V: TRBV30
J: TRBJ2-1
CDR3: CAWRAVGIRQFF
DNA: TGTGCCTGGAGGGCAGTCGGGATCCGGCAGTTCTTC

D: NA
size: NA
V: TRBV6-1
J: TRBJ1-1
CDR3: CASRNRQLWNTEAFF
DNA: TGTGCCAGCAGGAACCGACAGTTGTGGAACACTGAAGCTTTCTTT

D: NA
size: many
V: TRBV12-3/TRBV12-4
J: TRBJ2-7
CDR3: CASSSESGEQYF
DNA: TGTGCCAGCAGTAGCGAATCGGGCGAGCAGTACTTC

D: TRBD2
size: NA
V: TRBV9
J: TRBJ2-5
CDR3: CASSPGTSYQETRYF
DNA: TGTGCCAGCAGCCCAGGGACTAGCTATCAAGAGACCCGGTACTTC

D: TRBD1
size: many
V: TRBV28
J: TRBJ2-1
CDR3: CASSSWTGLGSYNEQFF
DNA: TGTGCCAGCAGTTCCTGGACAGGTCTAGGCTCCTACAATGAGCAGTTCTTC

D: TRBD2
size: many
V: TRBV6-2/TRBV6-3
J: TRBJ2-1
CDR3: CASSYWREGSNEQFF
DNA: TGTGCCAGCAGTTACTGGCGGGAGGGAAGCAATGAGCAGTTCTTC

D: NA
size: NA
V: TRBV20-1
J: TRBJ2-7
CDR3: CSARQTESWQYF
DNA: TGCAGTGCTAGACAGACGGAATCCTGGCAGTACTTC

D: TRBD2
size: many
V: TRBV20-1
J: TRBJ2-3
CDR3: CSARDGTSGREILTDTQYF
DNA: TGCAGTGCTAGGGACGGGACTAGCGGGAGGGAGATTCTCACAGATACGCAGTATTTT

D: NA
size: NA
V: TRBV5-1
J: TRBJ1-1
CDR3: CTSSSTMNTEAFF
DNA: TGCACCAGCAGCTCGACGATGAACACTGAAGCTTTCTTT

D: NA
size: few
V: TRBV19
J: TRBJ2-1
CDR3: CASSRDTSSYNEQFF
DNA: TGTGCCAGTAGTAGGGACACGAGCTCCTACAATGAGCAGTTCTTC

D: TRBD1
size: NA
V: TRBV29-1
J: TRBJ2-5
CDR3: CSVAPQRQGVWKETQYF
DNA: TGCAGCGTTGCCCCTCAGCGGCAGGGGGTATGGAAAGAGACCCAGTACTTC

D: NA
size: many
V: TRBV28
J: TRBJ1-3
CDR3: CASSFRRNTIYF
DNA: TGTGCCAGCAGTTTCAGGCGAAACACCATATATTTT

D: NA
size: many
V: TRBV18
J: TRBJ2-2
CDR3: CASSPYGTTNTGELFF
DNA: TGTGCCAGCTCACCGTACGGGACGACGAACACCGGGGAGCTGTTTTTT

D: NA
size: many
V: TRBV7-2
J: TRBJ1-2
CDR3: CASSLGPRAADSNTF
DNA: TGTGCCAGCAGCTTAGGCCCTAGGGCAGCGGACTCGAACACCTTC

D: TRBD1
size: many
V: TRBV5-1
J: TRBJ1-6
CDR3: CASQGAGNSPLHF
DNA: TGCGCCAGCCAGGGGGCGGGTAATTCACCCCTCCACTTT

D: TRBD2
size: many
V: TRBV7-2
J: TRBJ2-2
CDR3: CASSLLAGPRELFF
DNA: TGTGCCAGCAGCCTACTAGCGGGGCCGAGGGAGCTGTTTTTT

D: NA
size: many
V: TRBV5-1
J: TRBJ2-2
CDR3: CASSLGQGELFF
DNA: TGCGCCAGCAGCTTAGGACAGGGGGAGCTGTTTTTT

D: NA
size: many
V: TRBV5-1
J: TRBJ1-1
CDR3: CASSLDGSMNTEAFF
DNA: TGCGCCAGCAGCTTGGACGGGAGTATGAACACTGAAGCTTTCTTT

D: TRBD2
size: NA
V: TRBV30
J: TRBJ2-2
CDR3: CAWSPLAGGWSESNTGELFF
DNA: TGTGCCTGGAGTCCGCTAGCGGGAGGGTGGTCGGAATCTAACACCGGGGAGCTGTTTTTT

D: NA
size: NA
V: TRBV6-1
J: TRBJ2-2
CDR3: CASTSLNTGELFF
DNA: TGTGCCAGCACCAGTCTGAACACCGGGGAGCTGTTTTTT

D: NA
size: few
V: TRBV29-1
J: TRBJ2-1
CDR3: CSVSTPSSYNEQFF
DNA: TGCAGCGTTTCCACCCCAAGCTCCTACAATGAGCAGTTCTTC

D: NA
size: NA
V: TRBV28
J: TRBJ1-3
CDR3: CASSLRAGRGRDTIYF
DNA: TGTGCCAGCAGTTTACGCGCAGGGAGGGGTAGGGACACCATATATTTT

D: TRBD1
size: NA
V: TRBV20-1
J: TRBJ1-1
CDR3: CSARVRQGGLEAFF
DNA: TGCAGTGCTAGAGTTAGACAGGGTGGCCTTGAAGCTTTCTTT

D: NA
size: many
V: TRBV29-1
J: TRBJ2-7
CDR3: CSVTIGTPSYEQYF
DNA: TGCAGCGTTACGATCGGGACACCTTCCTACGAGCAGTACTTC

D: NA
size: many
V: TRBV20-1
J: TRBJ1-1
CDR3: CSALRETEAFF
DNA: TGCAGTGCTCTTAGGGAGACAGAAGCTTTCTTT

D: NA
size: many
V: TRBV29-1
J: TRBJ2-1
CDR3: CSVEARSSYNEQFF
DNA: TGCAGCGTTGAAGCCCGTAGCTCCTACAATGAGCAGTTCTTC

D: NA
size: few
V: TRBV19
J: TRBJ2-7
CDR3: CASSMSASRTYEQYF
DNA: TGTGCCAGTAGTATGTCGGCTAGCAGGACCTACGAGCAGTACTTC

D: NA
size: many
V: TRBV30
J: TRBJ1-5
CDR3: CAWSVPRGQPQHF
DNA: TGTGCCTGGAGTGTACCACGGGGTCAGCCCCAGCATTTT

D: NA
size: many
V: TRBV11-2
J: TRBJ2-1
CDR3: CASSLGGASSGYNEQFF
DNA: TGTGCCAGCAGCCTGGGGGGAGCGAGCTCTGGCTACAATGAGCAGTTCTTC

D: TRBD1
size: many
V: TRBV11-3
J: TRBJ2-1
CDR3: CASSPRDSAYNEQFF
DNA: TGTGCCAGCAGCCCCCGGGACAGTGCCTACAATGAGCAGTTCTTC

D: NA
size: NA
V: TRBV28
J: TRBJ1-6
CDR3: CASSLYGASLHF
DNA: TGTGCCAGCAGTTTATACGGGGCATCCCTCCACTTT

D: NA
size: NA
V: TRBV10-2
J: TRBJ2-7
CDR3: CASSDPYSLDEQYF
DNA: TGCGCCAGCAGTGATCCTTACAGTCTCGACGAGCAGTACTTC

D: TRBD2
size: NA
V: TRBV29-1
J: TRBJ2-3
CDR3: CSVATSGRVTDTQYF
DNA: TGCAGCGTCGCAACTAGCGGGAGGGTCACAGATACGCAGTATTTT